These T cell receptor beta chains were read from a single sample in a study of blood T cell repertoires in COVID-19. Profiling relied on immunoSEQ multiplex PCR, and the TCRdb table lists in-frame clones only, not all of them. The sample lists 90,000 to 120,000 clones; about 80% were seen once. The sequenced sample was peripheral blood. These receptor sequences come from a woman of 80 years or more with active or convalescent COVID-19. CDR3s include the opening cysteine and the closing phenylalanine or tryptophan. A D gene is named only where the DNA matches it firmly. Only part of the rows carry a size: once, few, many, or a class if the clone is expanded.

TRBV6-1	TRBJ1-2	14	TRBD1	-	CASSRDRGNYGYTF	TGTGCCAGCAGTAGGGACAGGGGAAACTATGGCTACACCTTC
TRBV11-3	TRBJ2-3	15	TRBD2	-	CASSLVAGSTDTQYF	TGTGCCAGCAGCTTAGTAGCGGGGAGCACAGATACGCAGTATTTT
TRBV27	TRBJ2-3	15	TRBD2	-	CASSPSSGGQGTQYF	TGTGCCAGCAGTCCCTCTAGCGGGGGGCAGGGTACGCAGTATTTT
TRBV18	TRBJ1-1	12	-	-	CASSPRNTEAFF	TGTGCCAGCTCACCCAGGAACACTGAAGCTTTCTTT
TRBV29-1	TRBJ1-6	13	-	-	CSVGTGHDSPLHF	TGCAGCGTTGGCACAGGGCACGATTCACCCCTCCACTTT
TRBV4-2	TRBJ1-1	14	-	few	CASSQEDGRAEAFF	TGTGCCAGCAGCCAAGAGGACGGCAGGGCGGAAGCTTTCTTT
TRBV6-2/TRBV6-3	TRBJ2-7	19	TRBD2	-	CASSYLVGLAGGTPYEQYF	TGTGCCAGCAGTTACCTTGTCGGTCTAGCGGGAGGAACCCCCTACGAGCAGTACTTC
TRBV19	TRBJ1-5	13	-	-	CASMRSSNQPQHF	TGTGCCAGTATGAGGAGTAGCAATCAGCCCCAGCATTTT
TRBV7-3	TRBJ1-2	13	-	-	CASSLGAEDGYTF	TGTGCCAGCAGCTTAGGGGCGGAAGATGGCTACACCTTC
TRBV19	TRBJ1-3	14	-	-	CASKDRLPGNTIYF	TGTGCCAGCAAAGACAGGCTGCCCGGAAACACCATATATTTT
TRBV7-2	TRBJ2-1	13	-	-	CASSRLTYNEQFF	TGTGCCAGCAGCAGACTTACCTACAATGAGCAGTTCTTC
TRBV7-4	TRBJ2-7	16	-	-	CASSPPGTRGSYEQYF	TGTGCCAGCAGCCCCCCCGGGACGCGGGGCTCCTACGAGCAGTACTTC
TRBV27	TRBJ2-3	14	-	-	CASSFPNRVDTQYF	TGTGCCAGCAGTTTCCCCAACAGGGTAGATACGCAGTATTTT
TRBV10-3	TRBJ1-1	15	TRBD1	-	CAISERQGLDTEAFF	TGTGCCATCAGTGAGCGACAGGGGCTGGACACTGAAGCTTTCTTT
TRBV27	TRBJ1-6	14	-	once	CATRWSTDTTPLHF	TGTGCCACCCGCTGGTCGACAGATACTACACCCCTCCACTTT
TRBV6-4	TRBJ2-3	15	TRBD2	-	CASSRGRGFTDTQYF	TGTGCCAGCAGCCGCGGGAGGGGCTTCACAGATACGCAGTATTTT
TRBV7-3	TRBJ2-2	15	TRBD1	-	CASSLTGGNTGELFF	TGTGCCAGCAGCTTAACAGGGGGCAACACCGGGGAGCTGTTTTTT
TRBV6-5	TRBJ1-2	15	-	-	CASSQAESGGYGYTF	TGTGCCAGCAGTCAGGCAGAGAGTGGAGGCTATGGCTACACCTTC
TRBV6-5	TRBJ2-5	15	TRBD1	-	CASSYGQGQGETQYF	TGTGCCAGCAGTTACGGACAGGGGCAAGGAGAGACCCAGTACTTC
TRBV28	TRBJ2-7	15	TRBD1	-	CASSAGTGKSYEQYF	TGTGCCAGCAGTGCCGGGACAGGGAAATCCTACGAGCAGTACTTC
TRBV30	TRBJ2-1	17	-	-	CAWSPPGHLRAYNEQFF	TGTGCCTGGAGTCCCCCGGGACATCTTAGGGCATACAATGAGCAGTTCTTC
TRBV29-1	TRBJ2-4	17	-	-	CSVEGTTGRNAKNIQYF	TGCAGCGTTGAAGGAACCACAGGGAGAAATGCCAAAAACATTCAGTACTTC
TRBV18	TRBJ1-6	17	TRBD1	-	CASSQDRGKAYNSPLHF	TGTGCCAGCTCACAAGACAGGGGAAAGGCCTATAATTCACCCCTCCACTTT
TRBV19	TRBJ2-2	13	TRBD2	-	CASSSGRSGELFF	TGTGCCAGTAGTAGCGGGAGATCCGGGGAGCTGTTTTTT
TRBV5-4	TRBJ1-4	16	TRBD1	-	CASSKGDRGRVEKLFF	TGTGCCAGCAGCAAGGGGGACAGGGGGCGCGTTGAAAAACTGTTTTTT
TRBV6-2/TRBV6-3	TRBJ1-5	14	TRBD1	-	CASSTPTGDQPQHF	TGTGCCAGCAGTACACCGACAGGGGATCAGCCCCAGCATTTT
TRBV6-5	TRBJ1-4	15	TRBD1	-	CASSYSGRGSEKLFF	TGTGCCAGCAGTTACTCGGGCAGGGGGAGTGAAAAACTGTTTTTT
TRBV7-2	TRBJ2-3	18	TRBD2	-	CASSLDGGLRGRADTQYF	TGTGCCAGCAGCCTAGACGGGGGACTAAGGGGTCGTGCAGATACGCAGTATTTT
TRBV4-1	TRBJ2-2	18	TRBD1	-	CASSHVFEGQANTGELFF	TGCGCCAGCAGCCACGTGTTCGAGGGACAGGCGAACACCGGGGAGCTGTTTTTT
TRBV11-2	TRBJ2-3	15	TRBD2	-	CASSTLSGAGDTQYF	TGTGCCAGCAGCACACTAAGCGGGGCGGGGGATACGCAGTATTTT
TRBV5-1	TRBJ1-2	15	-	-	CASSLAGVANYGYTF	TGCGCCAGCAGCTTGGCAGGGGTCGCTAACTATGGCTACACCTTC
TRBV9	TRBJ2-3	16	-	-	CASSVDSRAGTDTQYF	TGTGCCAGCAGCGTAGATTCGAGGGCCGGAACAGATACGCAGTATTTT
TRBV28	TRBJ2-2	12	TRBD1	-	CAYRGRVGELFF	TGTGCGTACAGGGGGCGAGTCGGGGAGCTGTTTTTT
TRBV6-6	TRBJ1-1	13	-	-	CASSAAEDTEAFF	TGTGCCAGCAGTGCCGCAGAGGACACTGAAGCTTTCTTT
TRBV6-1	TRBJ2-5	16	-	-	CASSEALLSGRGTQYF	TGTGCCAGCAGTGAAGCGCTTCTTTCTGGGCGGGGGACCCAGTACTTC
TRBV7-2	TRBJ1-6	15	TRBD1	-	CASSPGQGDGSPLHF	TGTGCCAGCAGCCCGGGACAGGGAGATGGGTCACCCCTCCACTTT
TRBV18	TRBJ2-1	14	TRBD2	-	CASSPWGGSDEQFF	TGTGCCAGCTCACCATGGGGAGGGTCGGATGAGCAGTTCTTC
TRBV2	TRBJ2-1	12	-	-	CASSLANNEQFF	TGTGCCAGCAGTTTAGCTAACAATGAGCAGTTCTTC
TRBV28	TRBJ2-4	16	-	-	CASSALTGPAKNIQYF	TGTGCCAGCAGTGCTTTGACAGGACCCGCCAAAAACATTCAGTACTTC
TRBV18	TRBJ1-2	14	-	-	CASSPKQGSYGYTF	TGTGCCAGCTCACCCAAGCAGGGCTCCTATGGCTACACCTTC
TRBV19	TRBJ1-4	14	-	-	CASRGQSNNEKLFF	TGTGCCAGTAGAGGACAGTCCAACAATGAAAAACTGTTTTTT
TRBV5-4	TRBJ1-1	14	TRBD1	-	CASSTRTGKTEAFF	TGTGCCAGCAGCACCCGGACAGGGAAAACTGAAGCTTTCTTT
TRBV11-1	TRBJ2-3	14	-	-	CAHSPTGSTDTQYF	TGTGCCCACAGCCCAACAGGGTCCACAGATACGCAGTATTTT
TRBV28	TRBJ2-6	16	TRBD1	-	CASSLFGTGRANVLTF	TGTGCCAGCAGTTTATTCGGGACAGGGAGGGCCAACGTCCTGACTTTC
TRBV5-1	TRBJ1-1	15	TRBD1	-	CASSPQTGENTEAFF	TGCGCCAGCAGCCCTCAGACAGGGGAGAACACTGAAGCTTTCTTT
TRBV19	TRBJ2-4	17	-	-	CASSGTPGTLAKNIQYF	TGTGCCAGTAGCGGGACACCCGGTACTCTAGCCAAAAACATTCAGTACTTC
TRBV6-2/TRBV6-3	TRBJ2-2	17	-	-	CASSLALPGANTGELFF	TGTGCCAGCAGTTTGGCGCTCCCGGGGGCGAACACCGGGGAGCTGTTTTTT
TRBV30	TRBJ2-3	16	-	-	CAWREGASGFTDTQYF	TGTGCCTGGAGGGAGGGAGCAAGTGGGTTCACAGATACGCAGTATTTT
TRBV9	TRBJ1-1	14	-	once	CASSATHGAAEAFF	TGTGCCAGCAGCGCTACCCACGGTGCGGCTGAAGCTTTCTTT
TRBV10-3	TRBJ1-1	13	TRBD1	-	CAISDYRGTEAFF	TGTGCCATCAGTGATTACAGGGGCACTGAAGCTTTCTTT
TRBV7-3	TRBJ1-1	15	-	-	CASSRMTGGNTEAFF	TGTGCCAGCAGCCGGATGACCGGGGGGAACACTGAAGCTTTCTTT
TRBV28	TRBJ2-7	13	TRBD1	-	CASWGQSFDEQYF	TGTGCCAGCTGGGGACAGTCTTTCGACGAGCAGTACTTC
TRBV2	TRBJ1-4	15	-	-	CASSETGRTGEKLFF	TGTGCCAGCAGTGAAACGGGCCGGACGGGGGAAAAACTGTTTTTT